The rows below give T cell receptor beta chains drawn from one sample of a study of cytomegalovirus exposure and HLA in healthy donors. The repertoire was sequenced with immunoSEQ multiplex PCR; TCRdb's copy has only in-frame clones and lacks some. This sample lists approximately 120,000 clones; its ten largest clones have 1.5% to 2%. Sequencing was carried out using PBMCs. These receptors all stem from an older woman in good health and CMV-seronegative. The CDR3 runs from the conserved cysteine through the conserved F or W. A D gene is named only where the DNA matches it firmly.

J gene,D gene,V gene,CDR3 DNA,CDR3 protein
TRBJ2-7,TRBD2,TRBV6-5,TGTGCCAGCCATCCGGGACTAGCGGGCGAGCAGTACTTC,CASHPGLAGEQYF
TRBJ1-5,NA,TRBV10-3,TGTGCCATCAGTGCGGGGATTGGAAATCAGCCCCAGCATTTT,CAISAGIGNQPQHF
TRBJ2-7,TRBD1,TRBV5-1,TGCGCCAGCAGCACATCCGGGACAGGGGCCTACGAGCAGTACTTC,CASSTSGTGAYEQYF
TRBJ1-2,NA,TRBV2,TGTGTCGACGGAGCGGGAGACTATGGCTACACCTTC,CVDGAGDYGYTF
TRBJ1-5,NA,TRBV10-2,TGCGCCAGCAGGGATACAACAGGGATGGGCAATCAGCCCCAGCATTTT,CASRDTTGMGNQPQHF
TRBJ2-2,NA,TRBV19,TGTGCCAGTACCCCCCCGGAGGGCACCGGGGAGCTGTTTTTT,CASTPPEGTGELFF
TRBJ2-1,TRBD2,TRBV11-2,TGTGCCAGCAGTTCCTACCCCGGGACTAGCGGGAGGGGAGAGCAGTTCTTC,CASSSYPGTSGRGEQFF
TRBJ2-2,TRBD1,TRBV27,TGTGCCAGCACCAGACTAACGGGACAGGGGTACACCGGGGAGCTGTTTTTT,CASTRLTGQGYTGELFF
TRBJ2-1,TRBD1,TRBV12-5,TGTGCTAGTGGCCTGGGACAGGGGGCCTACAATGAGCAGTTCTTC,CASGLGQGAYNEQFF
TRBJ2-4,NA,TRBV4-1,TGCGCCAGCAGCGCCCGGACAGACCTAGCCAAAAACATTCAGTACTTC,CASSARTDLAKNIQYF
TRBJ1-1,NA,TRBV2,TGTGCCAGCAGTGGACTACGGGCGTCGGGGTCTGAAGCTTTCTTT,CASSGLRASGSEAFF
TRBJ1-1,TRBD1,TRBV30,TGTGCCTGGAAAAACCTGTGGGACAGGGGAATGGGCACTGAAGCTTTCTTT,CAWKNLWDRGMGTEAFF
TRBJ1-1,NA,TRBV28,TGTGCCAGCAGTTCCAAAAACACTGAAGCTTTCTTT,CASSSKNTEAFF
TRBJ1-1,NA,TRBV10-1,TGCGCCAGCAGTGGCCAGGTGAACACTGAAGCTTTCTTT,CASSGQVNTEAFF
TRBJ2-1,TRBD2,TRBV5-1,TGCGCCAGCAGGACTAGCGGGGACAATGAGCAGTTCTTC,CASRTSGDNEQFF
TRBJ2-7,NA,TRBV7-9,TGTGCCAGCAGCCCGTATGTATCCGGTGGCTACGAGCAGTACTTC,CASSPYVSGGYEQYF
TRBJ2-1,TRBD1,TRBV6-5,TGTGCCAGCACCAGGACAGGGGGCTCCTACAATGAGCAGTTCTTC,CASTRTGGSYNEQFF
TRBJ1-4,TRBD1,TRBV28,TGTGCCAGCAGCACTGACAGGGGTCGCCTTGGAACTAATGAAAAACTGTTTTTT,CASSTDRGRLGTNEKLFF
TRBJ1-6,TRBD1,TRBV29-1,TGCAGCGTGGCCGCCGGGACAGGGACGGATTCACCCCTCCACTTT,CSVAAGTGTDSPLHF